This T cell receptor (beta chain) originates from a study of blood T cell repertoires in COVID-19. Study-level background: Whether acute or convalescent, the COVID-19 samples came from the United States, Italy and Spain. T cells, B-cell-depleted T cells, or PBMCs provided the cDNA or gDNA that served as material.

Per the study methods: Amplified reference gene primers provided the basis for estimating nucleated cell counts. Here immunoSEQ multiplex PCR was the method, and the copy in TCRdb shows in-frame clones only, minus some. That table furnishes V, J and clone size, whereas the DNA furnished D and trimming. The sample has over 300,000 clones, 90% seen once. The V gene's germline CDR1 is LNHDA and CDR2 SQIVND (reference sequence). CDR3 length: 12 amino acids. V dropped 6 bases and J dropped 7 bases, with 7 bases sitting between them. The chain uses TRBV19 and TRBJ1-6; D gene unclear. The source material was peripheral blood. This receptor was taken from a man younger than 35 with active or convalescent COVID-19. The CDR3 nucleotides are TGTGCCAGTAGGAGCGTGAATTCACCCCTCCACTTT. Encoded protein: CASRSVNSPLHF. Together with reference TRBV19 and TRBJ1-6, the CDR3 gives the full variable domain: DGGITQSPKYLFRKEGQNVTLSCEQNLNHDAMYWYRQDPGQGLRLIYYSQIVNDFQKGDIAEGYSVSREKKESFPLTVTSAQKNPTAFYLCASRSVNSPLHFGNGTRLTVT.